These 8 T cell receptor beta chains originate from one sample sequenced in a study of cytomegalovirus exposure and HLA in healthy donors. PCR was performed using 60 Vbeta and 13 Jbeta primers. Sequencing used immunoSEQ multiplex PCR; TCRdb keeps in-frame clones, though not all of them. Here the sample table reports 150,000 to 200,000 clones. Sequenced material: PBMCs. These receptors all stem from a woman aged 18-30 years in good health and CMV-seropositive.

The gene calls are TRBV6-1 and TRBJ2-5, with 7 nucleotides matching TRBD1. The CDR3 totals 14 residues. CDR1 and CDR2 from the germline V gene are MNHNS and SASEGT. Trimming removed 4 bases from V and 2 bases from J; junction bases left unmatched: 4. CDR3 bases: TGTGCCAGCAGTGCCGGGACAGATCAAGAGACCCAGTACTTC. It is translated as CASSAGTDQETQYF.

In DNA, the CDR3 is TGTGCCTGGAGTGCCAATAACAGGGGGCGCAGGGACACTGAAGCTTTCTTT. It encodes CAWSANNRGRRDTEAFF. The chain employs TRBV30 and TRBJ1-1; 9 bases map to TRBD1. J was trimmed by 3 bases and V by 1 base; bases with no gene match: 12. The length of the CDR3 is 17 residues. Germline V CDR1 and CDR2: GTSNPN, SVGIG (reference sequence).

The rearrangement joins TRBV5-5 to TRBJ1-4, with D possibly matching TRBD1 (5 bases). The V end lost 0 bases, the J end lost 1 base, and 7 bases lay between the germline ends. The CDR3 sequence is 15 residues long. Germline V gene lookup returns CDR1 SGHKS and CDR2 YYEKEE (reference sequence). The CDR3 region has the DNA TGTGCCAGCAGCTTGGCCGGGGGAACTAATGAAAAACTGTTTTTT. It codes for CASSLAGGTNEKLFF.

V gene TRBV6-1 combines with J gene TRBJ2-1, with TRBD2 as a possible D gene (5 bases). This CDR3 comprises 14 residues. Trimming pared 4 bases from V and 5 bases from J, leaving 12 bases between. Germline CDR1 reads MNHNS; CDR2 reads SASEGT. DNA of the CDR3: TGTGCCAGCAGTGTAGCTAGCACCCACAATGAGCAGTTCTTC. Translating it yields CASSVASTHNEQFF.

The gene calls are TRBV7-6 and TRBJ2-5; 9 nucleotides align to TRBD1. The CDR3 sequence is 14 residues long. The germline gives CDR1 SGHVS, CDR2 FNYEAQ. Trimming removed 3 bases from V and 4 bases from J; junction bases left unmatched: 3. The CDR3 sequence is CASSLVDRGETQYF. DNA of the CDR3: TGTGCCAGCAGCTTGGTGGACAGGGGAGAGACCCAGTACTTC.

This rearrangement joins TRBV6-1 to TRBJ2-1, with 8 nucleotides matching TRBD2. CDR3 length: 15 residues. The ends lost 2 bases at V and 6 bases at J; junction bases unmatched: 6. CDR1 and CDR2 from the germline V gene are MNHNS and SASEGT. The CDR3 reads CASSEMRGAFNEQFF. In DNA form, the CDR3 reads TGTGCCAGCAGTGAAATGCGGGGGGCCTTCAATGAGCAGTTCTTC.

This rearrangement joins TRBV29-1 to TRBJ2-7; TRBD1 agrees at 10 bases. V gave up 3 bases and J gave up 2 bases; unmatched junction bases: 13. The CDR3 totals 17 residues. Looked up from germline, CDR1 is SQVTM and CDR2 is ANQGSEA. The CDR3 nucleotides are TGCAGCGTTGAGGGGGACAGGGGACGCGTCTCCCCCTACGAGCAGTACTTC. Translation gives CSVEGDRGRVSPYEQYF.

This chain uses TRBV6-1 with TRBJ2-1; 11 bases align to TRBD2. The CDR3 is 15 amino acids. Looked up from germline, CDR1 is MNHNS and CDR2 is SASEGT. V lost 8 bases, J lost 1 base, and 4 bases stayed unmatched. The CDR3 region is CASARTSGSYNEQFF. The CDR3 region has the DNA TGTGCCAGCGCCCGGACTAGCGGGTCCTACAATGAGCAGTTCTTC.